Shown below are 9 T cell receptor beta chains from a single sample sequenced in a study of blood T cell repertoires in COVID-19. Method: immunoSEQ multiplex PCR; TCRdb's copy keeps in-frame clones and lacks some. The table shows under 75,000 clones, with 84% occurring only once. Sequenced material: peripheral blood. All receptors derive from a man aged 55 to 69 with COVID-19, enrolled during active disease.

V usage is TRBV10-3 and J usage is TRBJ2-7; 8 bases line up with TRBD1. V lost 4 bases and J lost 5; bases outside the gene matches: 7. Germline V lookup: CDR1 ENHRY, CDR2 SYGVKD. The CDR3 is 14 residues long. The CDR3 bases are TGTGCCATCAGTGCTGGACAGGGAGGTGACGAGCAGTACTTC. Translation gives CAISAGQGGDEQYF.

The chain has TRBV5-6 and TRBJ1-1; tentatively, D is TRBD1 (6 bases). Germline CDR1 and CDR2: SGHDT and YYEEEE. The CDR3 has 14 amino acids. The V end lost 1 base, the J end lost 5 bases, and 12 bases lay between the germline ends. CDR3 loop: CASSLYRAGTEAFF. The CDR3, as DNA: TGTGCCAGCAGCTTGTACAGGGCAGGAACTGAAGCTTTCTTT.

The chain couples TRBV7-9 to TRBJ1-2, with 7 bases identical to TRBD1. After removal of 5 bases from V and 1 base from J, the junction contained 7 bases not matched to a gene. The CDR3 has 15 residues. Germline CDR1 reads SEHNR; CDR2 reads FQNEAQ (reference sequence). CDR3: CASSQSGDSNYGYTF. The CDR3 nucleotides read TGTGCCAGCAGCCAATCCGGGGACAGTAACTATGGCTACACCTTC. Based on the CDR3 plus reference TRBV7-9 and TRBJ1-2, the full variable domain is DTGVSQNPRHKITKRGQNVTFRCDPISEHNRLYWYRQTLGQGPEFLTYFQNEAQLEKSRLLSDRFSAERPKGSFSTLEIQRTEQGDSAMYLCASSQSGDSNYGYTFGSGTRLTVV.

This clone appeared once. V usage is TRBV28 and J usage is TRBJ2-7, with 9 bases identical to TRBD2. Germline loops: CDR1 MDHEN, CDR2 SYDVKM. V lost 1 base to trimming and J lost 3 bases; unmatched junction nucleotides: 4. CDR3 length: 15 residues. The CDR3: CASSLLLAGLYEQYF. DNA for the CDR3: TGTGCCAGCAGTTTATTGCTAGCGGGGCTCTACGAGCAGTACTTC.

This clone turned up a few times. This chain uses TRBV5-4 with TRBJ2-1, with 8 bases lining up with TRBD2. Looked up from germline, CDR1 is SGHNT and CDR2 is YYREEE (reference sequence). The CDR3 spans 16 residues. With 4 bases clipped from V and 3 bases from J, the junction kept 9 bases outside the gene matches. CDR3 sequence reads: CASSPGGGLNYNEQFF. The CDR3 DNA follows: TGTGCCAGCAGCCCCGGCGGGGGGCTAAACTACAATGAGCAGTTCTTC.

The chain recombines TRBV5-5 with TRBJ1-3; TRBD1 is a possible D gene (6 bases). Per the germline V gene, CDR1 is SGHKS and CDR2 is YYEKEE (reference sequence). V dropped 3 bases and J dropped 6 bases, with 19 bases sitting between them. This CDR3 region has 16 residues. CDR3 region: CASSSTNLQGSNTIYF. In DNA form, the CDR3 reads TGTGCCAGCAGCTCAACAAACCTACAGGGATCAAACACCATATATTTT. Full variable domain (outside the CDR3, taken from reference TRBV5-5 and TRBJ1-3): DAGVTQSPTHLIKTRGQQVTLRCSPISGHKSVSWYQQVLGQGPQFIFQYYEKEERGRGNFPDRFSARQFPNYSSELNVNALLLGDSALYLCASSSTNLQGSNTIYFGEGSWLTVV.

This clone has just one count. The chain is built from TRBV30 and TRBJ2-3, with no clear D. Per the germline V gene, CDR1 is GTSNPN and CDR2 is SVGIG (reference sequence). This CDR3 contains 11 residues. The V gene lost 7 bases and the J gene lost 6 bases, with 11 bases spanning the gap. CDR3 protein: CAYTILDTQYF. The CDR3 DNA sequence: TGTGCCTATACTATTCTCGATACGCAGTATTTT.

The gene calls are TRBV29-1 and TRBJ2-1, with 12 nucleotides matching TRBD2. The J segment lost 0 bases and the V segment lost 3 bases, leaving 6 bases of the junction unmatched. CDR3 length: 17 residues. Germline values: CDR1 SQVTM, CDR2 ANQGSEA. CDR3 amino acids: CSVDALAGGVSYNEQFF. The CDR3 DNA is TGCAGCGTTGATGCACTAGCGGGGGGAGTCTCCTACAATGAGCAGTTCTTC.

The chain has TRBV24-1 and TRBJ2-3; TRBD2 matches at 12 bases. V dropped 1 base and J dropped 4; count of bases not matched to a gene: 5. There are 17 residues in the CDR3. CDR1 is KGHDR and CDR2 is SFDVKD in the germline V gene. The CDR3 nucleotides are TGTGCCACCAGTGATTTTGGACTAGCGGGAATCTCAGATACGCAGTATTTT. Protein: CATSDFGLAGISDTQYF.